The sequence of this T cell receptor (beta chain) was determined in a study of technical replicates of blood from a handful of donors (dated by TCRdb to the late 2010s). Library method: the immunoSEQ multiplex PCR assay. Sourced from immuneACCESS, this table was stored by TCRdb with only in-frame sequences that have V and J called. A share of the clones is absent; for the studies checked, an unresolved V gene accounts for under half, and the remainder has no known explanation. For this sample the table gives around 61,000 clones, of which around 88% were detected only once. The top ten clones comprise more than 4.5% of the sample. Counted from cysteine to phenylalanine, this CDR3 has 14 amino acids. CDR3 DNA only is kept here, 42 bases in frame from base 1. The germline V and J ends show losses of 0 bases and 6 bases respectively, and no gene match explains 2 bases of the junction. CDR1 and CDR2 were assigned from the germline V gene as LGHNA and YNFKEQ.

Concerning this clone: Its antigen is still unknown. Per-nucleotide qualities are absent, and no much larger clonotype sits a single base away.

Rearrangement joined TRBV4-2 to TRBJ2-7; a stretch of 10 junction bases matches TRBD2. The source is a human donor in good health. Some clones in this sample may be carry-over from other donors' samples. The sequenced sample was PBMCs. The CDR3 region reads CASSQEAGGFEQYF. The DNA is TGTGCCAGCAGCCAAGAAGCGGGGGGGTTCGAGCAGTACTTC.